These 17 T cell receptor beta chains were all obtained from the same sample, sequenced in a study of cytomegalovirus exposure and HLA in healthy donors. Method: immunoSEQ multiplex PCR; TCRdb's copy keeps in-frame clones and lacks some. The data contain tens of thousands of clones, about 90% of them seen just once; the ten biggest clones take up 3.8%. The specimen was PBMCs. These receptors originate from a woman under 30 in good health and CMV-seropositive.

The chain combines TRBV6-5 with TRBJ1-2, with D tentatively TRBD1 (6 bases). Germline V gene lookup returns CDR1 MNHEY and CDR2 SVGAGI. V was trimmed by 4 bases and J by 4 bases, leaving 13 bases between them. CDR3 length: 14 residues. The DNA of the CDR3 is TGTGCCAGCAGTTCCTACAGGGCGCCCTATGGCTACACCTTC. Translating it yields CASSSYRAPYGYTF.

The genes are TRBV30 and TRBJ2-7; possibly TRBD1 for D (6 bases). Germline CDR1 is GTSNPN and CDR2 is SVGIG (reference sequence). Trimming removed 5 bases at V and 8 bases at J, with 19 bases between. The CDR3 totals 13 residues. CDR3 in amino acids: CAWGGQFGVQQYF. The DNA of the CDR3 is TGTGCCTGGGGCGGACAGTTCGGGGTCCAGCAGTACTTC.

The chain recombines TRBV2 with TRBJ2-1; D unclear. Germline V gives CDR1 SNHLY, CDR2 FYNNEI. This CDR3 has 13 amino acids. The V end lost 7 bases, the J end lost 5 bases, and 12 bases lay between the germline ends. CDR3 DNA: TGTGCCAGCATTAGTGTCAGGAACAATGAGCAGTTCTTC. It specifies CASISVRNNEQFF. Full variable domain (missing parts from reference TRBV2 and TRBJ2-1): EPEVTQTPSHQVTQMGQEVILRCVPISNHLYFYWYRQILGQKVEFLVSFYNNEISEKSEIFDDQFSVERPDGSNFTLKIRSTKLEDSAMYFCASISVRNNEQFFGPGTRLTVL.

The genes are TRBV5-1 and TRBJ2-3, with a weak D call TRBD2 (5 bases). The germline V and J ends were trimmed by 1 base and 4 bases, with 10 bases remaining between them. The CDR3 runs 14 residues. Germline assignment: CDR1 SGHRS and CDR2 YFSETQ. The CDR3 bases are TGCGCCAGCAGCTTGACGGGGTTGGCAGATACGCAGTATTTT. This gives the protein CASSLTGLADTQYF.

The gene calls are TRBV2 and TRBJ2-7; D gene ambiguous. Trimming pared 2 bases from V and 6 bases from J, leaving 5 bases between. The CDR3 length is 11 residues. Germline CDR1 is SNHLY and CDR2 is FYNNEI. CDR3 coding DNA: TGTGCCAGCAGTGAACTGTTCGAGCAGTACTTC. Residues: CASSELFEQYF. Full variable domain (remainder filled in from reference TRBV2 and TRBJ2-7): EPEVTQTPSHQVTQMGQEVILRCVPISNHLYFYWYRQILGQKVEFLVSFYNNEISEKSEIFDDQFSVERPDGSNFTLKIRSTKLEDSAMYFCASSELFEQYFGPGTRLTVT.

This clone was detected once. V gene TRBV30 combines with J gene TRBJ2-7, with D uncertain. Trimming removed 0 bases at V and 3 bases at J, with 9 bases between. CDR3 length: 13 residues. Germline V CDR1 and CDR2: GTSNPN, SVGIG (reference sequence). CDR3 sequence (DNA): TGTGCCTGGAGTGTACCCGGTCTCTACGAGCAGTACTTC. Translated: CAWSVPGLYEQYF.

The CDR3 loop reads CASSHHRDNTEAFF. The CDR3 DNA is TGCGCCAGCAGCCATCACAGAGATAACACTGAAGCTTTCTTT. V gene TRBV4-1 combines with J gene TRBJ1-1, with unresolved D. Germline CDR1 and CDR2: MGHRA and YSYEKL. Trimming pared 3 bases from V and 2 bases from J, leaving 10 bases between. The CDR3 consists of 14 residues.

The chain combines TRBV4-1 with TRBJ1-5; D call uncertain. V lost 0 bases, J lost 2 bases, and 8 bases lay in between. Germline V gene sequence: CDR1 MGHRA, CDR2 YSYEKL. The length of the CDR3 is 15 residues. The CDR3, as DNA: TGCGCCAGCAGCCAAGAATTGGGCGGCAATCAGCCCCAGCATTTT. Encoded protein: CASSQELGGNQPQHF.

The chain combines TRBV10-2 with TRBJ1-1; TRBD1 aligns across 11 bases. The V gene end was trimmed by 7 bases and the J gene end by 3 bases; junction bases not matched to a gene: 4. The CDR3 runs to 14 residues. Germline V CDR1 and CDR2: WSHSY, SAAADI. CDR3 sequence: CASKKGQGDTEAFF. CDR3 DNA sequence: TGCGCCAGCAAAAAGGGACAGGGGGACACTGAAGCTTTCTTT.

The genes are TRBV6-4 and TRBJ2-1, with 7 bases identical to TRBD2. Trimming cost V 2 bases and J 6 bases; bases outside gene matches: 7. From germline, CDR1 is MRHNA and CDR2 SNTAGT. The CDR3 spans 15 residues. CDR3 nucleotides: TGTGCCAGCAGTGACGGGGGGGTTGAAACCAATGAGCAGTTCTTC. Translating it yields CASSDGGVETNEQFF.

V gene TRBV2 combines with J gene TRBJ2-7; 13 positions agree with TRBD2. The CDR3 spans 15 residues. CDR1 and CDR2 (germline): SNHLY, FYNNEI. With 6 bases clipped from V and 2 bases from J, the junction kept 4 bases outside the gene matches. The CDR3 nucleotides are TGTGCCAGCAGCCCAGGACTAGCGGGGGCCTACGAGCAGTACTTC. It yields the protein CASSPGLAGAYEQYF.

V usage is TRBV5-1 and J usage is TRBJ1-3; D uncertain. V dropped 1 base and J dropped 0 bases, with 5 bases sitting between them. Germline V gene data show CDR1 as SGHRS and CDR2 as YFSETQ. The length of the CDR3 is 14 residues. CDR3 DNA sequence: TGCGCCAGCAGCTTGCCCTCCTCTGGAAACACCATATATTTT. It specifies CASSLPSSGNTIYF.

Only a few counts were recorded for this clone. The chain employs TRBV19 and TRBJ1-6; the D gene is possibly TRBD1 (5 bases). CDR3 length equals 15 residues. Trimming pared 2 bases from V and 5 bases from J, leaving 10 bases between. The V gene's germline CDR1 is LNHDA and CDR2 SQIVND (reference sequence). CDR3 region: CASSIMSGNNSPLHF. DNA for the CDR3: TGTGCCAGTAGTATAATGTCAGGGAATAATTCACCCCTCCACTTT.

The chain couples TRBV7-2 to TRBJ2-3; D unresolved. Trimming took 5 bases from V and 4 from J, leaving 10 bases between them. CDR1 and CDR2 (germline): SGHTA, FQGNSA. The CDR3 spans 13 residues. CDR3 nucleotide sequence: TGTGCCAGCAGCCCCTTACTGGCAGATACGCAGTATTTT. Translated, it gives CASSPLLADTQYF.

V and J are TRBV19 and TRBJ1-6; 7 bases agree with TRBD1. Trimming took 3 bases from V and 6 from J; bases not matched to a gene: 14. There are 18 residues in the CDR3. Germline loops: CDR1 LNHDA, CDR2 SQIVND (reference sequence). The CDR3, as DNA: TGTGCCAGTAGTATGTACCCAATCCGGGACAGAATTAATTCACCCCTCCACTTT. This codes for CASSMYPIRDRINSPLHF.

This chain uses TRBV9 with TRBJ2-5, with a weak D call TRBD1 (5 bases). CDR3 length: 12 residues. Germline V CDR1 and CDR2: SGDLS, YYNGEE. V lost 4 bases and J 4 bases, leaving 8 bases between the germline ends. In DNA, the CDR3 is TGTGCCAGCAGCCCCACAGGAGAGACCCAGTACTTC. Translated: CASSPTGETQYF.

This clone occurred once. The gene calls are TRBV7-6 and TRBJ2-5; 12 nucleotides agree with TRBD2. Germline CDR1 and CDR2: SGHVS and FNYEAQ. The ends lost 3 bases at V and 1 base at J; junction bases unmatched: 6. CDR3 length equals 17 residues. The CDR3 DNA reads as TGTGCCAGCAGCTTTAGGACTAGCGGGGACCGCCAAGAGACCCAGTACTTC. Encoded protein: CASSFRTSGDRQETQYF. Together with reference TRBV7-6 and TRBJ2-5, the CDR3 gives the full variable domain: GAGVSQSPRYKVTKRGQDVALRCDPISGHVSLYWYRQALGQGPEFLTYFNYEAQQDKSGLPNDRFSAERPEGSISTLTIQRTEQRDSAMYRCASSFRTSGDRQETQYFGPGTRLLVL.